Each of the 19 T cell receptor beta chains below was sequenced from the same sample in a study of T cell responses to AZD1222 COVID-19 vaccine. Measured with immunoSEQ multiplex PCR; TCRdb has only the in-frame clones, and not every one. The sample comprises 100,000 or so clones, 70% to 90% of which are singletons, and 2.5% rests with the top ten. The sample here was peripheral blood, taken 28 days after the second AZD1222 dose. The source of these receptors is an adult who received the AZD1222 COVID-19 vaccine.

This clone was detected only a few times. The chain carries TRBV5-6 and TRBJ1-4; D not certain. The CDR3 is 12 residues long. Germline-derived CDR1 and CDR2 are SGHDT and YYEEEE. V shed 0 bases and J shed 11 bases, with 8 bases lying between them. The CDR3 protein is CASSLAGEKLFF. CDR3 DNA sequence: TGTGCCAGCAGCTTGGCCGGGGAGAAACTGTTTTTT.

The chain has TRBV24-1 and TRBJ2-1; no clear D gene. The ends were cut back, 0 bases at V and 5 bases at J, with 10 bases in the middle. Germline V gene lookup returns CDR1 KGHDR and CDR2 SFDVKD. This CDR3 contains 15 residues. Here the CDR3 reads CATSDLDGYNNEQFF. CDR3 bases: TGTGCCACCAGTGATTTGGACGGATACAACAATGAGCAGTTCTTC.

V gene TRBV28 combines with J gene TRBJ2-5, with 12 bases identical to TRBD2. J lost 13 bases, V lost 2 bases, and 5 bases had no gene match. Germline V lookup: CDR1 MDHEN, CDR2 SYDVKM. The CDR3 runs 13 residues. The CDR3 loop reads CASSLGLAGNPYF. CDR3 DNA: TGTGCCAGCAGTTTAGGACTAGCGGGAAATCCGTACTTC. The full variable domain, with the rest looked up from reference TRBV28 and TRBJ2-5, is DVKVTQSSRYLVKRTGEKVFLECVQDMDHENMFWYRQDPGLGLRLIYFSYDVKMKEKGDIPEGYSVSREKKERFSLILESASTNQTSMYLCASSLGLAGNPYFGPGTRLLVL.

V is TRBV7-8 and J is TRBJ2-7; the match to TRBD2 covers 13 bases. Per the germline V gene, CDR1 is SGHVS and CDR2 is FQNEAQ. The CDR3 consists of 19 residues. The V segment lost 5 bases and the J segment 2 bases; nucleotides outside the gene matches: 15. In DNA, the CDR3 is TGTGCCAGCAGCAGACAACTAGCGGGAGGGTCCCCGATAACCTACGAGCAGTACTTC. Its translation is CASSRQLAGGSPITYEQYF. Filled out from reference TRBV7-8 and TRBJ2-7, the complete variable domain reads GAGVSQSPRYKVAKRGQDVALRCDPISGHVSLFWYQQALGQGPEFLTYFQNEAQLDKSGLPSDRFFAERPEGSVSTLKIQRTQQEDSAVYLCASSRQLAGGSPITYEQYFGPGTRLTVT.

The rearrangement joins TRBV4-1 to TRBJ1-5; weak D call: TRBD1 (6 bases). The CDR3 contains 17 residues. Looked up from germline, CDR1 is MGHRA and CDR2 is YSYEKL. V was cut by 0 bases and J by 5 bases, with 17 bases left in between. In DNA, the CDR3 is TGCGCCAGCAGCCAAGAGGCCCGGGGGCAGCGGTATCAGCCCCAGCATTTT. It is translated as CASSQEARGQRYQPQHF.

The chain couples TRBV6-5 to TRBJ1-1, with a possible D match to TRBD1 (5 bases). The CDR3 runs to 14 residues. Per germline, CDR1 MNHEY and CDR2 SVGAGI. V was cut by 7 bases and J by 1 base, with 13 bases left in between. CDR3 coding DNA: TGTGCCAGCACCCGGGGGGATCCGAACACTGAAGCTTTCTTT. This translates into CASTRGDPNTEAFF.

The chain links TRBV27 to TRBJ2-6; a weak D match, TRBD1 (5 bases). Per germline, CDR1 MNHEY and CDR2 SMNVEV (reference sequence). The CDR3 consists of 16 residues. Deletions cut 6 bases from V and 0 bases from J, with 12 bases between. DNA of the CDR3: TGTGCCAGCAGGACGACAGCCGTCTCTGGGGCCAACGTCCTGACTTTC. As protein: CASRTTAVSGANVLTF.

The CDR3 sequence: CASSWGDNQPQHF. The CDR3 DNA follows: TGTGCCAGCAGTTGGGGGGACAATCAGCCCCAGCATTTT. The chain is built from TRBV5-8 and TRBJ1-5; tentatively, D is TRBD1 (5 bases). The length of the CDR3 is 13 residues. CDR1 SGHTS and CDR2 YDEGEE come from the germline V gene. V was cut by 5 bases and J by 3 bases, with 9 bases left in between.

This rearrangement joins TRBV3-1 (or the pseudogene TRBV3-2) to TRBJ2-1; possibly TRBD1 for D (6 bases). CDR1 is LGHDT and CDR2 is YNNKEL in the germline V gene (reference sequence). The CDR3 is made up of 15 amino acids. Between the trimmed V and J ends, which lost 4 bases and 5 bases, there was a span of 15 bases. CDR3 sequence: CASSRVGQRHNEQFF. CDR3 coding DNA: TGTGCCAGCAGCCGAGTTGGACAGCGCCACAATGAGCAGTTCTTC.

This chain uses TRBV5-1 with TRBJ1-4; perhaps TRBD1 as D (5 bases). Germline V gene lookup returns CDR1 SGHRS and CDR2 YFSETQ. The CDR3 extends over 15 amino acids. V was cut by 0 bases and J by 7 bases, with 13 bases left in between. The DNA for the CDR3 is TGCGCCAGCAGCTTGGCGGGGGAAGGAGGTGAAAAACTGTTTTTT. The encoded protein is CASSLAGEGGEKLFF.

The chain is built from TRBV6-2 or TRBV6-3 and TRBJ1-1; tentative D call: TRBD1 (6 bases). V shed 2 bases and J shed 0 bases, with 10 bases lying between them. The CDR3 is 15 amino acids. Germline values: CDR1 MNHEY, CDR2 SVGEGT. This CDR3 reads CASSYMDRLNTEAFF. The DNA of the CDR3 is TGTGCCAGCAGTTACATGGACAGATTGAACACTGAAGCTTTCTTT.

This chain connects TRBV19 to TRBJ1-2, with D perhaps TRBD1 (6 bases). The germline gives CDR1 LNHDA, CDR2 SQIVND (reference sequence). With 5 bases removed from V and 5 bases from J, the gap between germline ends came to 9 bases. The CDR3 sequence is 12 residues long. CDR3 sequence (DNA): TGTGCCAGTAGTCTCCAGGGGTATGGCTACACCTTC. It encodes CASSLQGYGYTF.

This clone has only a few counts. The chain carries TRBV18 and TRBJ2-2; 9 bases are shared with TRBD2. The CDR3 contains 16 residues. Trimming cost V 1 base and J 5 bases; bases outside gene matches: 5. From germline, CDR1 is KGHSH and CDR2 LQKENI. The CDR3 DNA reads TGTGCCAGCTCACCACTGGTAGCGGGAGAAACCGGGGAGCTGTTTTTT. Translation: CASSPLVAGETGELFF. The entire variable domain, with the rest obtained from reference TRBV18 and TRBJ2-2, is as follows: NAGVMQNPRHLVRRRGQEARLRCSPMKGHSHVYWYRQLPEEGLKFMVYLQKENIIDESGMPKERFSAEFPKEGPSILRIQQVVRGDSAAYFCASSPLVAGETGELFFGEGSRLTVL.

This clone occurred once. This chain connects TRBV29-1 to TRBJ2-3; no clear D. The CDR3 covers 13 residues. In germline, CDR1 is SQVTM, CDR2 ANQGSEA. Trimming took 5 bases from V and 7 from J, leaving 16 bases between them. The DNA for the CDR3 is TGCAGCGTTCAGGAAGTTTCCGGGCATACGCAGTATTTT. Residues: CSVQEVSGHTQYF.

The chain links TRBV10-3 to TRBJ1-1, with 10 bases lining up with TRBD1. Germline V gene lookup returns CDR1 ENHRY and CDR2 SYGVKD. Trimming cost V 8 bases and J 3 bases; bases outside gene matches: 3. The CDR3 covers 13 residues. CDR3 sequence reads: CAIDRGPDTEAFF. DNA of the CDR3: TGTGCCATCGACAGGGGGCCGGACACTGAAGCTTTCTTT.

V is TRBV19 and J is TRBJ1-1; 12 nucleotides agree with TRBD1. The V gene's germline CDR1 is LNHDA and CDR2 SQIVND (reference sequence). The CDR3 has 16 amino acids. The V gene end was trimmed by 3 bases and the J gene end by 5 bases; junction bases not matched to a gene: 7. In DNA, the CDR3 is TGTGCCAGTAGTATCCTGCCGGGACAGGGGGCTACTGAAGCTTTCTTT. Its translation: CASSILPGQGATEAFF.

The chain has TRBV6-5 and TRBJ1-1; TRBD1 is a possible D gene (6 bases). Trimming cost V 8 bases and J 4 bases, with 20 bases left between them. Germline CDR1 reads MNHEY; CDR2 reads SVGAGI. The CDR3 loop spans 15 amino acids. This CDR3 is CASGPPKGGLTEAFF. CDR3 nucleotide sequence: TGTGCCAGCGGGCCGCCCAAAGGGGGACTCACTGAAGCTTTCTTT.

A single count supports this clone. The chain is built from TRBV7-4 and TRBJ1-3; 9 bases match TRBD1. This CDR3 has 17 residues. After removal of 5 bases from V and 4 bases from J, the junction contained 12 bases not matched to a gene. Germline CDR1 and CDR2: SGHVT and SQSDAQ. The CDR3 loop is CASSPNRDRVSGNTIYF. CDR3 DNA sequence: TGTGCCAGCAGCCCAAACCGGGACAGGGTATCGGGAAACACCATATATTTT.

V gene TRBV7-2 combines with J gene TRBJ1-3; possible D gene TRBD1, 5 bases. Trimming removed 5 bases at V and 4 bases at J, with 15 bases between. CDR3 size: 15 residues. The germline V gene encodes CDR1 SGHTA and CDR2 FQGNSA. CDR3 sequence: CASSPSGTLGNTIYF. The CDR3 DNA reads as TGTGCCAGCAGCCCATCCGGGACTCTAGGAAACACCATATATTTT.